The rows below give T cell receptor beta chains drawn from one sample of a study of cytomegalovirus exposure and HLA in healthy donors. Clones were sequenced by immunoSEQ multiplex PCR, and TCRdb holds only the in-frame ones, with some missing. The sample yields roughly 52,000 clones, 75% to 85% seen once. The sample was PBMCs. The receptors come from a female donor in good health and CMV-seronegative. The CDR3 runs from the conserved cysteine through the conserved F or W. The order of the fields is V gene, CDR3 protein.

TRBV23-1	CASSQVAGGRFPGELFF
TRBV10-1	CASSDQGYTQYF
TRBV15	CATSRQGALSYEQYF
TRBV19	CASSIPGYAGNTIYF
TRBV5-4	CASSLVTGANYGYTF
TRBV6-5	CASSYGTGINQPQHF
TRBV10-1	CASSTGSQETQYF
TRBV30	CAWAVTENTEAFF
TRBV27	CASSFGDFGANTGELFF
TRBV5-1	CASSLAPRYEQYF
TRBV18	CASSSGTGGYEQYF
TRBV10-3	CAISGSGQTYEQYF
TRBV7-9	CASSLVPMTGQEQYF
TRBV30	CAWSVHWGQGNQPQHF
TRBV25-1	CASSEGGGAGQYF
TRBV9	CASSPPGEDGNTIYF
TRBV5-6	CASSLSLGRGGRGSEAFF
TRBV9	CASSAQGAVGTEAFF
TRBV5-1	CASSFLAGNYGYTF
TRBV30	CAWSDWYEQYF
TRBV29-1	CSAGNTEAFF
TRBV5-1	CASSLGLAGEVPSTDTQYF
TRBV7-9	CASSLPIQATNEKLFF
TRBV21-1	CASSKGGRTEAFF
TRBV6-5	CASSWGGNSYNEQFF
TRBV7-2	CASSFGGSYNEQFF
TRBV19	CASTAPGGRPEAFF
TRBV27	CASSSTSPGHHEQYF
TRBV9	CASSGGTLNTYEQYF
TRBV4-1	CASSQEGVRGNTIYF
TRBV15	CATRRDRAGNTIYF
TRBV19	CASSIRRQGALQPQHF
TRBV5-1	CASSAGTGQGGYTF
TRBV13	CASSLVSSRGAYEQYF
TRBV2	CASSELKAGTGELFF
TRBV5-1	CASSRSSGDTQYF
TRBV5-1	CASSNEVNYGYTF
TRBV9	CASSGRELRGREQFF
TRBV7-9	CASSVGADSYEQYF
TRBV5-1	CASSAHYQETQYF
TRBV4-1	CASSPTPGGRVTGYTF
TRBV5-1	CASSHVLARGFNEQYF
TRBV23-1	CASSQSGPVNEAFF
TRBV30	CAWSVPWDRGNQPQHF
TRBV5-1	CASSWAANEKLFF
TRBV6-4	CASSEKGAETEAFF
TRBV4-3	CASSQDQGVGEYMDKQYF
TRBV7-2	CASSQSTDTQYF
TRBV4-3	CASSQDPEGSGNTIYF
TRBV4-1	CASSQAPHVQDRLSGGYTF
TRBV6-5	CASSSGSGGETQYF
TRBV6-1	CASYRTSGTYEQYF